Presented here are 21 T cell receptor beta chains from one specimen sequenced in a study of blood T cell repertoires in COVID-19 (dated by TCRdb to about 2020). The library was made by the immunoSEQ multiplex PCR assay. Not all clones reach the TCRdb copy of this immuneACCESS table, which keeps in-frame sequences only. Checked studies attribute under half of the gap to unresolved V genes and leave the rest unexplained. The sample table records approximately 120,000 clones; 60% to 80% of these occur just once. Roughly 5.5% of the sample belongs to the ten largest clones. Material for sequencing was peripheral blood. These receptors all stem from a man aged 55 to 70 with acute or convalescent COVID-19.

V is TRBV29-1 and J is TRBJ1-4; 10 bases are shared with TRBD1. J lost 8 bases, V lost 7 bases, and 10 bases had no gene match. From germline, CDR1 is SQVTM and CDR2 ANQGSEA. This CDR3 region has 14 residues. As DNA, the CDR3 is TGCAGCGCACGACAGGGGGCCCTTCGGGAAAAACTGTTTTTT. Translation: CSARQGALREKLFF.

The rearrangement joins TRBV5-1 to TRBJ1-1; 11 nucleotides match TRBD1. This CDR3 has 13 amino acids. CDR1 and CDR2 (germline): SGHRS, YFSETQ. V dropped 4 bases and J dropped 7; count of bases not matched to a gene: 3. For the CDR3, the DNA is TGCGCCAGCAGCCTGGACAGGGGGCTTGAAGCTTTCTTT. Translated, it gives CASSLDRGLEAFF.

The chain has TRBV29-1 and TRBJ1-1; D might be TRBD1 (5 bases). Germline CDR1 and CDR2: SQVTM and ANQGSEA. Trimming shortened V by 2 bases and J by 7 bases, and 11 bases separated the two germline ends. The CDR3 consists of 12 residues. The CDR3 bases are TGCAGCGTTGAACGTCTCGGGGGTGAAGCTTTCTTT. Encoded protein: CSVERLGGEAFF.

This clone was found a few times. The rearrangement links TRBV10-1 to TRBJ2-2, with 11 positions matching TRBD1. The V gene end was trimmed by 3 bases and the J gene end by 5 bases; junction bases not matched to a gene: 8. The CDR3 spans 17 residues. Germline V CDR1 and CDR2: WNHNN, SYGVQD (reference sequence). CDR3 coding DNA: TGCGCCAGCAGTGACGGACAGGGGGCTCTTTGGACCGGGGAGCTGTTTTTT. This encodes CASSDGQGALWTGELFF.

The CDR3 nucleotides are TGTGCCAGCAGTGACTGGGACACCTATTCACCCCTCCACTTT. This codes for CASSDWDTYSPLHF. This chain links TRBV25-1 with TRBJ1-6; D perhaps matches TRBD1 (6 bases). CDR1 is MGHDK, CDR2 SYGVNS, per germline. V gave up 3 bases and J gave up 8 bases, with 11 bases separating them. CDR3 length: 14 amino acids.

The CDR3 is CASSLDRLGGTEAFF. Here the CDR3 DNA reads TGTGCCAGCAGCTTAGACCGTTTGGGAGGGACTGAAGCTTTCTTT. The chain recombines TRBV7-9 with TRBJ1-1, with D unclear. Trimming removed 1 base from V and 5 bases from J, with 14 bases in between. Germline V CDR1 and CDR2: SEHNR, FQNEAQ (reference sequence). The CDR3 has 15 residues.

The rearrangement links TRBV6-1 to TRBJ1-2; no firm D call. The CDR3 spans 14 residues. Germline V lookup: CDR1 MNHNS, CDR2 SASEGT. The ends were cut back, 1 base at V and 9 bases at J, with 15 bases in the middle. CDR3 in DNA: TGTGCCAGCAGTGAAGGCAGCGTGGTGGGTCGCTACACCTTC. It specifies CASSEGSVVGRYTF.

The chain recombines TRBV19 with TRBJ1-5, with D unclear. Looked up from germline, CDR1 is LNHDA and CDR2 is SQIVND (reference sequence). V was trimmed by 3 bases and J by 1 base, leaving 7 bases between them. The CDR3 totals 14 residues. The CDR3 here is CASSMGGSNQPQHF. CDR3 in DNA: TGTGCCAGTAGTATGGGAGGGAGCAATCAGCCCCAGCATTTT.

Of note for this clone: Within the sample, other DNA sequences also encode this same CDR3. The chain recombines TRBV20-1 with TRBJ1-2; 9 nucleotides agree with TRBD1. In germline, CDR1 is DFQATT, CDR2 SNEGSKA (reference sequence). Germline trimming cut 5 bases from V and 6 bases from J; bases unmatched to any gene: 1. This CDR3 is built from 11 residues. CDR3 residues: CSAGTGNGYTF. DNA of the CDR3: TGCAGTGCTGGGACAGGGAATGGCTACACCTTC.

This clone was detected a few times. This sequence joins TRBV18 and TRBJ1-1; 7 positions match TRBD1. J was trimmed by 4 bases and V by 2 bases; bases with no gene match: 4. Germline-derived CDR1 and CDR2 are KGHSH and LQKENI. CDR3 size: 14 residues. CDR3 protein: CASSPFQGGTEAFF. CDR3 DNA: TGTGCCAGCTCACCATTTCAGGGGGGCACTGAAGCTTTCTTT.

The rearrangement joins TRBV7-3 to TRBJ2-3; 8 bases are a match to TRBD1. Germline-derived CDR1 and CDR2 are SGHTA and FQGTGA. J gave up 4 bases and V 5 bases, and 5 bases lay outside the gene matches. The CDR3 runs 14 residues. The CDR3 protein is CASSRTGKSDTQYF. The CDR3 bases are TGTGCCAGCAGCCGGACAGGGAAGTCAGATACGCAGTATTTT.

This chain uses TRBV4-1 with TRBJ1-1; D is perhaps TRBD1 (5 bases). The CDR3 consists of 19 residues. CDR1 MGHRA and CDR2 YSYEKL come from the germline V gene. Trimming stripped 0 bases from V and 1 base from J, with 21 bases between. The CDR3 nucleotides are TGCGCCAGCAGCCAAGAAAGGTTGGGAGGGGCTTCCGGGAACACTGAAGCTTTCTTT. It yields the protein CASSQERLGGASGNTEAFF.

The CDR3 DNA reads as TGCAGCCACGGGGGACAGAGCTTTTCAGATACGCAGTATTTT. This gives the protein CSHGGQSFSDTQYF. This chain joins TRBV29-1 and TRBJ2-3, with a possible D match to TRBD1 (7 bases). Germline V CDR1 and CDR2: SQVTM, ANQGSEA. The CDR3 has 14 amino acids. The V gene lost 8 bases and the J gene lost 4 bases, with 19 bases spanning the gap.

CDR3 nucleotide sequence: TGTGCCAGCAGTTCCCATAGCAATCAGCCCCAGCATTTT. Its protein is CASSSHSNQPQHF. This chain connects TRBV27 to TRBJ1-5; D call uncertain. The CDR3 sequence is 13 residues long. V gave up 4 bases and J gave up 0 bases, with 4 bases separating them. CDR1 MNHEY and CDR2 SMNVEV come from the germline V gene (reference sequence).

The chain couples TRBV4-2 to TRBJ2-5, with 13 bases matching TRBD2. Germline V gene lookup returns CDR1 LGHNA and CDR2 YNFKEQ. The V gene end was trimmed by 4 bases and the J gene end by 4 bases; junction bases not matched to a gene: 12. The CDR3 sequence is 18 residues long. In DNA, the CDR3 is TGTGCCAGCAGCCCCCAAGGCACTAGCGGGAGGGTAAGAGAGACCCAGTACTTC. Its translation is CASSPQGTSGRVRETQYF.

This clone has just one count. The chain recombines TRBV4-2 with TRBJ2-3; no clear D. This CDR3 is built from 15 residues. V shed 0 bases and J shed 3 bases, with 10 bases lying between them. Germline CDR1 and CDR2: LGHNA and YNFKEQ. The CDR3 sequence is CASSQDQVQTDTQYF. The CDR3 nucleotides read TGTGCCAGCAGCCAAGATCAAGTACAGACAGATACGCAGTATTTT.

The gene calls are TRBV7-3 and TRBJ2-6, with D possibly being TRBD2 (5 bases). V was trimmed by 3 bases and J by 1 base, leaving 7 bases between them. CDR1 SGHTA and CDR2 FQGTGA come from the germline V gene. This CDR3 contains 15 residues. CDR3: CASSFPGSGANVLTF. The CDR3 DNA follows: TGTGCCAGCAGCTTCCCGGGATCTGGGGCCAACGTCCTGACTTTC. Drawing the rest from reference TRBV7-3 and TRBJ2-6, the complete variable domain is GAGVSQTPSNKVTEKGKYVELRCDPISGHTALYWYRQSLGQGPEFLIYFQGTGAADDSGLPNDRFFAVRPEGSVSTLKIQRTERGDSAVYLCASSFPGSGANVLTFGAGSRLTVL.

The chain combines TRBV3-1 (or the pseudogene TRBV3-2) with TRBJ2-1; 8 bases are shared with TRBD1. V gave up 4 bases and J gave up 6 bases; unmatched junction bases: 5. Germline loops: CDR1 LGHDT, CDR2 YNNKEL (reference sequence). This CDR3 has 14 amino acids. The CDR3 here is CASSPITGGNEQFF. As DNA, the CDR3 is TGTGCCAGCAGCCCCATAACAGGGGGCAATGAGCAGTTCTTC.

The genes are TRBV7-2 and TRBJ2-3, with TRBD2 matching 14 bases. This CDR3 contains 15 residues. Germline trimming cut 3 bases from V and 5 bases from J; bases unmatched to any gene: 1. Germline V gene sequence: CDR1 SGHTA, CDR2 FQGNSA. The chain's CDR3 is CASSLGTSGGDTQYF. The DNA of the CDR3 is TGTGCCAGCAGCTTGGGGACTAGCGGGGGAGATACGCAGTATTTT.

The chain uses TRBV5-8 and TRBJ2-7, with D possibly matching TRBD2 (6 bases). Germline lookup yields CDR1 SGHTS and CDR2 YDEGEE. The CDR3 extends over 15 amino acids. Trimming removed 0 bases at V and 0 bases at J, with 10 bases between. This CDR3 is CASSLGAGSSYEQYF. CDR3 DNA sequence: TGTGCCAGCAGCTTGGGGGCGGGGAGCTCCTACGAGCAGTACTTC.

This clone has just a few counts. The genes are TRBV19 and TRBJ2-7; 9 nucleotides line up with TRBD2. CDR3 size: 14 residues. The V gene's germline CDR1 is LNHDA and CDR2 SQIVND (reference sequence). V was pared by 1 base and J by 5 bases, with 3 bases of the junction left unmatched. The CDR3 here is CASSIGAGGDEQYF. CDR3 bases: TGTGCCAGTAGTATAGGAGCGGGAGGAGACGAGCAGTACTTC.